This TCR beta chain is drawn from a study of blood T cell repertoires in COVID-19. CDR3 length: 14 residues. Trimming removed 6 bases from V and 4 bases from J, with 16 bases in between. The V gene's germline CDR1 is MNHEY and CDR2 SMNVEV (reference sequence). The table came from immunoSEQ multiplex PCR; TCRdb's copy has only in-frame clones and leaves some out. There are 200,000 to 250,000 clones in the sample; approximately 90% occur only once, and around 2.2% lies in the top ten. The TCR originated in a man younger than 40 who had recovered from COVID-19. V gene TRBV27 combines with J gene TRBJ2-7; possible D gene TRBD2, 6 bases. The sequencing input was peripheral blood. For the CDR3, the DNA is TGTGCCAGCAGGAGGGGCGGGAACCTTTACGAGCAGTACTTC. Amino acids: CASRRGGNLYEQYF.